These T cell receptor beta chains were read from a single sample in a study of OX40 agonist ivuxolimab in advanced cancers. Generated by immunoSEQ multiplex PCR, the TCRdb table keeps only in-frame clones and is missing some. This sample yields tens of thousands of clones, of which nearly 90% are seen a single time; roughly 0.19% belongs to the top ten. Here the sequenced sample was CD4+ or CD8+ T cells sorted from blood, taken in a trial of the OX40 agonist ivuxolimab. The receptor source for this set is an adult with an advanced solid tumor such as melanoma, head and neck, liver or kidney cancer. The CDR3 runs from the conserved cysteine through the conserved F or W. D genes are given only for firm matches. Clone size, where shown, is once, few, many, or a class for clones that have expanded.

-,TRBJ2-1,TRBV4-2,16,few,TGTGCCAGCAGCCAAGATCCCTGGCAGCTATACAATGAGCAGTTCTTC,CASSQDPWQLYNEQFF
-,TRBJ1-1,TRBV6-5,12,-,TGTGCCAGCAGGGGACTCGGCACTGAAGCTTTCTTT,CASRGLGTEAFF
-,TRBJ1-6,TRBV2,16,-,TGTGCCAGCAGTGTCGGCTGGGATCTCACCAACTCACCCCTCCACTTT,CASSVGWDLTNSPLHF
-,TRBJ2-5,TRBV18,13,-,TGTGCCAGCTCACCACCCAGTAGGGAGACCCAGTACTTC,CASSPPSRETQYF
-,TRBJ1-2,TRBV5-6,13,few,TGTGCCAGCAGCTTGCGCCTCCCCTATGGCTACACCTTC,CASSLRLPYGYTF
TRBD2,TRBJ2-5,TRBV6-6,15,-,TGTGCCAGCAGTAACCAAGCGGGGGGGCAAGAGACCCAGTACTTC,CASSNQAGGQETQYF
TRBD1,TRBJ1-1,TRBV9,13,-,TGTGCCAGCAGGGCAACAGGGGGCACTGAAGCTTTCTTT,CASRATGGTEAFF
TRBD1,TRBJ1-2,TRBV28,14,-,TGTGCCAGCAGACCGGGACAGACTGCCTATGGCTACACCTTC,CASRPGQTAYGYTF
TRBD1,TRBJ2-1,TRBV19,15,-,TGTGCCAGTAGTATTCGACGACAGGGGGGCAATGAGCAGTTCTTC,CASSIRRQGGNEQFF
-,TRBJ1-2,TRBV18,16,-,TGTGCCAGCTCACACGGGCGGCCAGGATCTAACTATGGCTACACCTTC,CASSHGRPGSNYGYTF